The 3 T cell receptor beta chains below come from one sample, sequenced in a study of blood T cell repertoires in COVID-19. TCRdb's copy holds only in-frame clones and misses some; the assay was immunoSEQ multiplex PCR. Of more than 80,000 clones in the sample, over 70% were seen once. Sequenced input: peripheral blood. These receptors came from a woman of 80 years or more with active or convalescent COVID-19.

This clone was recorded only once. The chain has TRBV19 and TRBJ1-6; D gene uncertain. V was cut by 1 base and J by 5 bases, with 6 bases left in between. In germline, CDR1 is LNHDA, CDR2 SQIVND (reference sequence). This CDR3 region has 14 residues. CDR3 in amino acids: CASSIGENNSPLHF. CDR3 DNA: TGTGCCAGTAGTATAGGAGAAAATAATTCACCCCTCCACTTT.

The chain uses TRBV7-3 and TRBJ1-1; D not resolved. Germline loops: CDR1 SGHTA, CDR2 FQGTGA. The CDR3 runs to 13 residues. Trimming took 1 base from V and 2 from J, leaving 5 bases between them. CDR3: CASSLNRNTEAFF. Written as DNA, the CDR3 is TGTGCCAGCAGCTTAAACAGAAACACTGAAGCTTTCTTT.

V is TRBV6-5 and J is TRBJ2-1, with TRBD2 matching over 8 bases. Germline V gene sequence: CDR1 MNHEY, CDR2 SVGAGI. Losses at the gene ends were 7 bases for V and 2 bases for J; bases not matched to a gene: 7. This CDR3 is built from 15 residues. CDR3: CASTGGPFAYNEQFF. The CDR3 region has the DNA TGTGCCAGCACGGGGGGGCCATTTGCCTACAATGAGCAGTTCTTC.